Presented here are 30 T cell receptor beta chains from one specimen sequenced in a study of lymphopenia after photon versus proton radiotherapy (dated by TCRdb to the late 2010s). Receptor libraries were prepared by the immunoSEQ multiplex PCR assay. TCRdb took over this immuneACCESS table, retaining in-frame rearrangements with V and J assigned. Such tables are incomplete; in checked studies, under half of the missing clones stem from an unresolved V gene, and the remainder is unexplained. The table for this sample lists about 19,000 clones; 80% to 95% of them were counted only once. 6% to 7% of the sample goes to the ten largest clones. Sequenced here: peripheral blood, sampled from a patient treated with photon-based radiotherapy. These receptor sequences come from a man aged 60-69 years with pancreatic cancer.

This chain uses TRBV6-5 with TRBJ2-2, with 7 bases identical to TRBD2. With V trimmed by 6 bases and J by 0 bases, 4 bases remained unmatched. The CDR3 contains 15 residues. Germline V gene sequence: CDR1 MNHEY, CDR2 SVGAGI. The CDR3 reads CASRGGLSNTGELFF. The DNA of the CDR3 is TGTGCCAGCAGGGGGGGGTTGTCGAACACCGGGGAGCTGTTTTTT.

V usage is TRBV5-4 and J usage is TRBJ1-1; TRBD1 matches at 8 bases. CDR3 length equals 14 residues. After removal of 0 bases from V and 4 bases from J, the junction contained 2 bases not matched to a gene. CDR1 SGHNT and CDR2 YYREEE come from the germline V gene (reference sequence). CDR3 residues: CASSLDRGSTEAFF. For the CDR3, the DNA is TGTGCCAGCAGCTTGGACAGGGGGTCCACTGAAGCTTTCTTT.

V gene TRBV18 combines with J gene TRBJ2-3, with 9 bases aligning to TRBD2. V lost 3 bases and J lost 2; bases outside the gene matches: 9. Per germline, CDR1 KGHSH and CDR2 LQKENI. This CDR3 is built from 17 residues. CDR3: CASSPRSGGLVTDTQYF. CDR3 sequence (DNA): TGTGCCAGCTCACCGAGGAGCGGGGGGCTAGTCACAGATACGCAGTATTTT.

V usage is TRBV7-8 and J usage is TRBJ2-5; 8 bases line up with TRBD1. Germline CDR1 reads SGHVS; CDR2 reads FQNEAQ. Trimming at V came to 3 bases and at J to 3 bases, leaving 6 bases not matched to a gene. The CDR3 covers 15 residues. CDR3 coding DNA: TGTGCCAGCAGCTTCCTCGGGACAGGAGAAGAGACCCAGTACTTC. Translating gives CASSFLGTGEETQYF.

The CDR3 nucleotides are TGCGCCAGCAGCTTGGGGTTGGGGGCAAGCGAGCAGTACTTC. This gives the protein CASSLGLGASEQYF. The V gene is TRBV5-1, the J gene TRBJ2-5; maybe TRBD1 (6 bases). The DNA end is more similar to TRBJ2-7, so the J call may be wrong. The CDR3 extends over 14 amino acids. Germline CDR1 reads SGHRS; CDR2 reads YFSETQ.

The gene calls are TRBV6-5 and TRBJ1-1; TRBD1 agrees at 10 bases. CDR1 is MNHEY and CDR2 is SVGAGI in the germline V gene. CDR3 length equals 15 residues. With 1 base clipped from V and 5 bases from J, the junction kept 4 bases outside the gene matches. In DNA form, the CDR3 reads TGTGCCAGCAGTTACTTGACAGGGGGCAGGACTGAAGCTTTCTTT. It translates to CASSYLTGGRTEAFF.

The rearrangement joins TRBV27 to TRBJ2-3; D unresolved. The ends were cut back, 3 bases at V and 6 bases at J, with 10 bases in the middle. CDR3 length equals 13 residues. Germline V gene lookup returns CDR1 MNHEY and CDR2 SMNVEV (reference sequence). The chain's CDR3 is CASSLVRMDTQYF. CDR3 nucleotides: TGTGCCAGCAGTTTGGTCAGAATGGATACGCAGTATTTT.

This clone was counted a single time. J is TRBJ2-7 and V is TRBV20-1, with D possibly matching TRBD1 (5 bases). The V end lost 1 base, the J end lost 5 bases, and 6 bases lay between the germline ends. The CDR3 loop spans 11 amino acids. CDR1 DFQATT and CDR2 SNEGSKA come from the germline V gene (reference sequence). The CDR3 spells CSARGGHEQYF. The CDR3 nucleotides read TGCAGTGCTAGAGGGGGCCACGAGCAGTACTTC.

CDR3 amino acids: CASSPGTGAFYGYTF. The CDR3 DNA reads as TGTGCCAGCTCACCAGGGACAGGGGCCTTCTATGGCTACACCTTC. The chain has TRBV18 and TRBJ1-2, with 10 nucleotides matching TRBD1. CDR1 and CDR2 (germline): KGHSH, LQKENI. This CDR3 is 15 amino acids long. Losses at the gene ends were 2 bases for V and 4 bases for J; bases not matched to a gene: 4. The full variable domain, its missing parts supplied by reference TRBV18 and TRBJ1-2, is NAGVMQNPRHLVRRRGQEARLRCSPMKGHSHVYWYRQLPEEGLKFMVYLQKENIIDESGMPKERFSAEFPKEGPSILRIQQVVRGDSAAYFCASSPGTGAFYGYTFGSGTRLTVV.

The V call is TRBV29-1, the J call TRBJ2-7; tentatively, D is TRBD1 (6 bases). Trimming shortened V by 5 bases and J by 2 bases, and 10 bases separated the two germline ends. The V gene's germline CDR1 is SQVTM and CDR2 ANQGSEA. This CDR3 is 12 amino acids long. The CDR3 nucleotides read TGCAGCGTTACAGGACAGCCCTACGAGCAGTACTTC. It is translated as CSVTGQPYEQYF.

The chain is built from TRBV5-1 and TRBJ2-1, with 7 bases that match TRBD1. V lost 2 bases to trimming and J lost 15 bases; unmatched junction nucleotides: 8. The CDR3 consists of 12 residues. Germline V gives CDR1 SGHRS, CDR2 YFSETQ. DNA for the CDR3: TGCGCCAGCAGCTTAGCCCAGGGGGTCTGGTTCTTC. Encoded protein: CASSLAQGVWFF.

A remark on this clone: A read error may produce the germline difference seen at one junction end. This rearrangement joins TRBV9 to TRBJ1-1; D remains unclear. Germline V gene lookup returns CDR1 SGDLS and CDR2 YYNGEE. This CDR3 has 11 residues. The CDR3 DNA reads as TGTGCCAGCACAGCCCCGGAGAATACGGTCTTT. As protein: CASTAPENTVF.

This sequence joins TRBV11-2 and TRBJ2-3, with 9 positions matching TRBD1. The CDR3 runs to 17 residues. J was trimmed by 4 bases and V by 5 bases; bases with no gene match: 13. Germline CDR1 and CDR2: SGHAT and FQNNGV. The DNA of the CDR3 is TGTGCCAGCAGCACCTACAGGGGGCGAATTGCGGCAGATACGCAGTATTTT. It yields the protein CASSTYRGRIAADTQYF.

The chain employs TRBV11-3 and TRBJ2-2, with 9 nucleotides matching TRBD1. This CDR3 region has 18 residues. In germline, CDR1 is SGHNT, CDR2 YENEEA. The V segment lost 2 bases and the J segment 1 base; nucleotides outside the gene matches: 8. CDR3 sequence (DNA): TGTGCCAGCAGCTTATCCGTGGGGACAGGGCTGAACACCGGGGAGCTGTTTTTT. This encodes CASSLSVGTGLNTGELFF.

Here the CDR3 DNA reads TGCGCCAGCAGCCATAGGAGTCCCTTAGACATTCAGTACTTC. Amino acids: CASSHRSPLDIQYF. The chain combines TRBV4-1 with TRBJ2-4; the D is unclear. V was cut by 3 bases and J by 8 bases, with 14 bases left in between. The CDR3 has 14 residues. Germline V gene lookup returns CDR1 MGHRA and CDR2 YSYEKL.

The CDR3 DNA follows: TGTGCCAGCAGCTTAGTCGGGACAGGACTCAACACTGAAGCTTTCTTT. Its translation: CASSLVGTGLNTEAFF. This chain links TRBV7-9 with TRBJ1-1; TRBD1 matches 8 bases. CDR1 is SEHNR, CDR2 FQNEAQ, per germline (reference sequence). After removal of 1 base from V and 2 bases from J, the junction contained 6 bases not matched to a gene. The CDR3 runs 16 residues.

This chain joins TRBV10-2 and TRBJ1-2; D remains ambiguous. Germline V lookup: CDR1 WSHSY, CDR2 SAAADI. V lost 8 bases, J lost 4 bases, and 8 bases lay in between. The CDR3 covers 11 residues. Here the CDR3 reads CASRSFYGYTF. The CDR3 DNA reads TGCGCCAGCCGAAGTTTCTATGGCTACACCTTC.

This chain links TRBV27 with TRBJ1-3; 8 bases agree with TRBD1. There are 14 residues in the CDR3. Germline V gene data show CDR1 as MNHEY and CDR2 as SMNVEV (reference sequence). V lost 5 bases and J lost 4; bases outside the gene matches: 4. The CDR3 DNA reads as TGTGCCAGCAGTCCCCGGGACAGGGGAAACACCATATATTTT. It is translated as CASSPRDRGNTIYF.

J is TRBJ2-3 and V is TRBV10-3, with 8 positions matching TRBD2. Germline V gene lookup returns CDR1 ENHRY and CDR2 SYGVKD. V lost 5 bases to trimming and J lost 2 bases; unmatched junction nucleotides: 12. CDR3 length equals 17 residues. In DNA, the CDR3 is TGTGCCATCAGTAATAGCGGGGAGCCACCTTACACAGATACGCAGTATTTT. Encoded protein: CAISNSGEPPYTDTQYF.

The V and J genes are TRBV10-1 and TRBJ2-3; tentative D call: TRBD2 (5 bases). There are 17 residues in the CDR3. Per germline, CDR1 WNHNN and CDR2 SYGVQD (reference sequence). Trimming left V 0 bases short and J 3 bases short, with 16 bases between. The CDR3 region is CASSESSLKEVTDTQYF. Written as DNA, the CDR3 is TGCGCCAGCAGTGAGTCGTCACTCAAGGAGGTTACAGATACGCAGTATTTT.

This chain joins TRBV5-1 and TRBJ2-1, with 8 bases lining up with TRBD1. Germline V lookup: CDR1 SGHRS, CDR2 YFSETQ. The CDR3 has 14 amino acids. With V trimmed by 3 bases and J by 7 bases, 6 bases remained unmatched. DNA for the CDR3: TGCGCCAGCAGCTCCCAGGGGGCAGGTAATGAGCAGTTCTTC. Translation gives CASSSQGAGNEQFF.

This clone appeared a single time. CDR3 residues: CASSFLPSGGRGDTQYF. CDR3 nucleotides: TGTGCCAGCAGCTTCCTCCCGAGCGGGGGCCGGGGAGATACGCAGTATTTT. The chain carries TRBV7-2 and TRBJ2-3, with 8 bases identical to TRBD2. The CDR3 runs to 17 residues. Germline CDR1 reads SGHTA; CDR2 reads FQGNSA. Trimming at V came to 3 bases and at J to 5 bases, leaving 13 bases not matched to a gene.

The chain links TRBV9 to TRBJ1-5; tentative D call: TRBD1 (5 bases). Germline CDR1 is SGDLS and CDR2 is YYNGEE. V lost 0 bases and J 6 bases, leaving 10 bases between the germline ends. The CDR3 is made up of 14 amino acids. The CDR3 region has the DNA TGTGCCAGCAGCGTAGGGGGGTACGGTCAGCCCCAGCATTTT. Translating it yields CASSVGGYGQPQHF.

V usage is TRBV2 and J usage is TRBJ1-4; D is perhaps TRBD1 (5 bases). Germline lookup yields CDR1 SNHLY and CDR2 FYNNEI. Trimming left V 7 bases short and J 6 bases short, with 15 bases between. The CDR3 runs 14 residues. The CDR3 region is CASMAGRGDEKLFF. The CDR3 nucleotides read TGTGCCAGCATGGCGGGCCGAGGGGATGAAAAACTGTTTTTT.

The chain uses TRBV7-8 and TRBJ2-7; D gene uncertain. Germline V gene lookup returns CDR1 SGHVS and CDR2 FQNEAQ. Between the trimmed V and J ends, which lost 1 base and 9 bases, there was a span of 13 bases. The CDR3 runs to 13 residues. CDR3 amino acids: CASSLENYWRQYF. The CDR3 coding sequence is TGTGCCAGCAGCTTAGAGAATTATTGGAGGCAGTACTTC.

The chain is built from TRBV4-2 and TRBJ2-2; 12 positions match TRBD2. The CDR3 is made up of 22 amino acids. Germline V gene lookup returns CDR1 LGHNA and CDR2 YNFKEQ. V shed 2 bases and J 0 bases; nucleotides not matched to a gene: 16. The chain's CDR3 is CASSQIQGQGLAGFANTGELFF. The CDR3 nucleotides read TGTGCCAGCAGCCAAATACAAGGCCAAGGACTAGCGGGGTTCGCGAACACCGGGGAGCTGTTTTTT.

V and J are TRBV9 and TRBJ1-1; tentatively, D is TRBD1 (6 bases). The CDR3 extends over 15 amino acids. V lost 0 bases and J 1 base, leaving 10 bases between the germline ends. Per the germline V gene, CDR1 is SGDLS and CDR2 is YYNGEE. This CDR3 reads CASSVADRQNTEAFF. In DNA form, the CDR3 reads TGTGCCAGCAGCGTAGCCGACAGGCAGAACACTGAAGCTTTCTTT.

The chain employs TRBV4-1 and TRBJ2-2; no clear D. The length of the CDR3 is 13 residues. Per germline, CDR1 MGHRA and CDR2 YSYEKL. Deletions cut 3 bases from V and 3 bases from J, with 5 bases between. The CDR3 coding sequence is TGCGCCAGCAGCCATGGTCACACCGGGGAGCTGTTTTTT. Translated: CASSHGHTGELFF.

The V and J genes are TRBV7-9 and TRBJ1-5; no reliable D call. The V gene lost 6 bases and the J gene lost 7 bases, with 31 bases spanning the gap. The germline CDR1 and CDR2 sequences are SEHNR and FQNEAQ (reference sequence). The CDR3 sequence is 19 residues long. CDR3 loop: CASRYKCLANVASGQPQHF. CDR3 DNA: TGTGCCAGCAGGTATAAATGTCTAGCGAACGTCGCCTCGGGGCAGCCCCAGCATTTT.

This clone was picked up a small number of times. The chain joins TRBV5-6 to TRBJ1-1; tentatively, D is TRBD1 (6 bases). Trimming stripped 2 bases from V and 1 base from J, with 12 bases between. The CDR3 extends over 15 amino acids. Germline CDR1 SGHDT, CDR2 YYEEEE. The DNA of the CDR3 is TGTGCCAGCAGCTTCCCGGGACACCAGAACACTGAAGCTTTCTTT. Protein: CASSFPGHQNTEAFF.